These T cell receptor beta chains were read from a single sample in a study of cytomegalovirus exposure and HLA in healthy donors. The table came from immunoSEQ multiplex PCR; TCRdb's copy has only in-frame clones and leaves some out. In the table there are 150,000 to 200,000 clones, 79% of which are singletons. Sequencing input: PBMCs. Every receptor here comes from a woman in her forties in good health and CMV-seronegative. The CDR3 runs from the conserved cysteine through the conserved F or W.

j_call v_call cdr3_aa
TRBJ2-1 TRBV28 CASSSTGTGGSYNEQFF
TRBJ1-1 TRBV19 CASRKQPMNTEAFF
TRBJ1-5 TRBV28 CASNSPYSRGSNQPQHF
TRBJ2-7 TRBV11-2 CASSLDGTGLYEQYF
TRBJ1-1 TRBV6-5 CASSYSPGDTEAFF
TRBJ2-1 TRBV27 CASSPGLAGGEQFF
TRBJ2-2 TRBV15 CATRVSRLGSGGELFF
TRBJ2-7 TRBV11-3 CASSHRTSYEQYF
TRBJ1-1 TRBV11-3 CASSLASTGAEAFF
TRBJ1-2 TRBV6-5 CASSPGQDYYGYTF
TRBJ2-3 TRBV29-1 CSVGLSTDTQYF
TRBJ1-1 TRBV27 CASSQGYLNTEAFF
TRBJ1-2 TRBV7-9 CASSLPGDGYTF
TRBJ1-2 TRBV19 CASTVSGLYGYTF
TRBJ1-2 TRBV5-6 CASSLDSGIYGYTF
TRBJ2-7 TRBV7-8 CASSLRYSYEQYF
TRBJ2-7 TRBV7-2 CASSLKRGTEQYF
TRBJ1-2 TRBV19 CASSIGGTQIYGYTF
TRBJ2-6 TRBV30 CAWKIGGPGANVLTF
TRBJ2-5 TRBV7-8 CASSFGGETQYF
TRBJ1-1 TRBV11-3 CASSPPTGMNTEAFF
TRBJ2-1 TRBV7-2 CASSFGRYNEQFF
TRBJ1-1 TRBV5-4 CASGSGGVMNTEAFF
TRBJ2-7 TRBV28 CASSPRGGTYEQYF
TRBJ1-3 TRBV28 CASSWGRAVRRKGDTIYF
TRBJ1-1 TRBV19 CASSMGQPHTEAFF
TRBJ1-1 TRBV2 CASAGQGVTEAFF
TRBJ1-1 TRBV21-1 CASSKGGHPRRTEAFF
TRBJ2-2 TRBV19 CATVSPLNTGELFF
TRBJ2-1 TRBV9 CASSPGTSGNVKFF
TRBJ2-7 TRBV19 CASSLGVSSSYEQYF
TRBJ2-2 TRBV29-1 CSVAPGTRTGELFF
TRBJ2-1 TRBV4-1 CASSQDSGGGAWGNEQFF
TRBJ1-2 TRBV6-5 CASSYSAGQAPYGYTF
TRBJ1-1 TRBV6-5 CASSYSSGVGYTEAFF
TRBJ1-2 TRBV6-1 CASGKGQLYGYTF
TRBJ1-3 TRBV7-8 CASKNPSGNTIYF
TRBJ2-5 TRBV18 CASSPDGQGTQYF
TRBJ2-4 TRBV4-1 CASSQDRRGSQNIQYF
TRBJ1-1 TRBV6-1 CASDSPGTEAFF
TRBJ2-3 TRBV7-2 CASSLALAGGQGDTQYF
TRBJ2-7 TRBV5-1 CASSLGSGPREQYF
TRBJ1-1 TRBV12-5 CASVLGQPNTEAFF
TRBJ2-7 TRBV5-1 CASRRTGGEQYF
TRBJ2-1 TRBV21-1 CASSNDRARPPPPNNEQFF
TRBJ2-7 TRBV10-1 CATRREEGTYEQYF
TRBJ2-2 TRBV9 CASSGSPLGRSPGELFF
TRBJ2-7 TRBV6-5 CASSGRVNEQYF
TRBJ1-2 TRBV18 CASSPAVTGPLGYTF
TRBJ1-5 TRBV13 CASSFGTGTQPQHF
TRBJ2-7 TRBV9 CASGRAGADEQYF
TRBJ1-1 TRBV11-2 CASSLGVVVRDTEAFF